This TCR beta chain was obtained from a study of shared clonotypes between healthy human individuals. Study conclusions and caveats: Non-shared clonotypes had lower generation probabilities than those shared by all four donors.

The CDR3 is 16 amino acids. CDR1 and CDR2 from the germline V gene are SGHRS and YFSETQ. Trimming removed 4 bases from V and 0 bases from J, with 15 bases in between. Of note for this clone: Its antigen remains unidentified.

The method was immunoSEQ multiplex PCR; TCRdb's version includes in-frame clones alone and lacks a portion of them. Among millions of clones listed, 90% to 95% were seen once. Within Nashville, Tennessee resided all donors, each a Caucasian adult. The TCR was taken from a man between 18 and 29 years old in good health. Some clones in this sample may be carry-over from other donors' samples. J is TRBJ2-3 and V is TRBV5-1; D is ambiguous. The specimen sequenced was naive CD4+ T cells from PBMCs. Subset: CD45RA+ positively selected. This CDR3 is CASSPTHGHSTDTQYF. Here the CDR3 DNA reads TGCGCCAGCAGCCCGACTCACGGCCACAGCACAGATACGCAGTATTTT.